One sample yielded the 18 T cell receptor beta chains listed below, sequenced in a study of CXCR3-negative and CXCR3-positive naive CD8 T cells. The authors prepared UMI-labeled TRB cDNA libraries by 5' RACE. TCRdb re-called the 5' RACE reads and shows each CDR3 protein once, DNA omitted. The sample has some 39,000 distinct CDR3 sequences. The sample taken for sequencing was naive CXCR3- CD8+ T cells from blood. Described subset: CD45RO-CCR7+CD27+CD95- naive CD8+ T cells lacking CXCR3 (TNR3-). These TCRs come from a human donor in good health. Some clones in this sample may be carry-over from other donors' samples.

The J gene is TRBJ2-1, the V gene TRBV7-2. The CDR3 loop spans 15 amino acids. Germline CDR1 SGHTA, CDR2 FQGNSA. The CDR3 region is CASSYSGSAYNEQFF.

The rearrangement links TRBV24-1 to TRBJ1-5. Germline V lookup: CDR1 KGHDR, CDR2 SFDVKD. The CDR3 sequence is 13 residues long. Here the CDR3 reads CATTSGINQPQHF.

This sequence joins TRBV28 and TRBJ2-1; TCRdb's assignment of TRBD1 cannot be checked, as there is no DNA. CDR3 length: 15 amino acids. Germline CDR1 MDHEN, CDR2 SYDVKM. The CDR3 spells CASHPVGGVRYGQFF.

This rearrangement joins TRBV28 to TRBJ2-7; without DNA, the TCRdb call of TRBD2 cannot be checked. Germline CDR1 and CDR2: MDHEN and SYDVKM. The CDR3 totals 13 residues. The CDR3 sequence is CASSFGMAVEQYF.

This rearrangement joins TRBV7-8 to TRBJ2-7; the D call of TRBD1 rests on TCRdb alone, since no DNA is present to check it. The CDR3 runs 13 residues. CDR1 is SGHVS and CDR2 is FQNEAQ in the germline V gene. CDR3: CASSLGGQSEQYF.

The gene calls are TRBV20-1 and TRBJ2-1; TCRdb outputs TRBD1, but without DNA this stays unchecked. The CDR3 is 14 amino acids. Germline CDR1 and CDR2: DFQATT and SNEGSKA (reference sequence). The CDR3 region is CSARSYREYNEQFF.

This rearrangement joins TRBV5-4 to TRBJ1-6. The germline V gene has CDR1 SGHNT and CDR2 YYREEE (reference sequence). This CDR3 has 15 amino acids. The CDR3 region is CASSLTPAYNSPLQF.

J is TRBJ2-2 and V is TRBV6-2 or TRBV6-3; TCRdb names TRBD2, which stays unverified in the absence of DNA. The CDR3 runs 15 residues. Germline CDR1 MNHEY, CDR2 SVGEGT. This chain's CDR3 is CASSARLALTGELFF.

This chain joins TRBV14 and TRBJ1-1; TCRdb indicates TRBD1, and absent DNA this call remains unverified. CDR1 and CDR2 from the germline V gene are SGHDN and FVKESK. This CDR3 is built from 15 residues. CDR3 sequence: CASSQKDRLNTEAFF.

The chain uses TRBV27 and TRBJ2-7; TCRdb calls TRBD2, which cannot be checked without DNA. The CDR3 sequence is 16 residues long. The germline gives CDR1 MNHEY, CDR2 SMNVEV (reference sequence). The chain's CDR3 is CASSLEGTSGTYEQYF.

The V and J genes are TRBV29-1 and TRBJ1-1; the D call from TCRdb, TRBD1, cannot be confirmed without DNA. CDR3 length: 13 amino acids. Germline V lookup: CDR1 SQVTM, CDR2 ANQGSEA. The CDR3 reads CSVPDRGRTEAFF.

This chain connects TRBV20-1 to TRBJ1-2; TCRdb calls TRBD1, which cannot be checked without DNA. The CDR3 spans 11 residues. The V gene's germline CDR1 is DFQATT and CDR2 SNEGSKA (reference sequence). The CDR3 here is CSARDGTGYTF.

The V call is TRBV20-1, the J call TRBJ2-1. The CDR3 contains 12 residues. Germline CDR1 reads DFQATT; CDR2 reads SNEGSKA (reference sequence). CDR3 in amino acids: CSARTADNEQFF.

Judged by frequency, this clonotype is medium-sized. CDR3 region: CASSLAAGSSTDTQYF. This sequence joins TRBV7-9 and TRBJ2-3; TCRdb calls TRBD2, which cannot be checked without DNA. The CDR3 is 16 amino acids. Germline lookup yields CDR1 SEHNR and CDR2 FQNEAQ (reference sequence).

CDR3 region: CASSFSGAYEQYF. The rearrangement links TRBV28 to TRBJ2-7; the D call of TRBD2 rests on TCRdb alone, since no DNA is present to check it. This CDR3 has 13 residues. Germline assignment: CDR1 MDHEN and CDR2 SYDVKM.

V usage is TRBV6-6 and J usage is TRBJ2-5; TCRdb lists TRBD1, though no DNA is available to test this call. CDR3 size: 15 residues. CDR1 and CDR2 (germline): MNHNY, SVGAGI (reference sequence). CDR3 sequence: CASSPYPWGQETQYF.

The chain employs TRBV7-6 and TRBJ2-1; TCRdb designates TRBD1, a call that cannot be tested without DNA. This CDR3 is built from 14 residues. Germline CDR1 SGHVS, CDR2 FNYEAQ. CDR3 amino acids: CASSPTTGSSEQFF.

CDR3 region: CASSLVGGGTEAFF. The chain recombines TRBV12-3 or TRBV12-4 with TRBJ1-1. This CDR3 spans 14 amino acids.